The sequence of this TCR beta chain was determined in a study of regulatory T cells. The J segment lost 4 bases and the V segment lost 2 bases, leaving 4 bases of the junction unmatched. The CDR3 consists of 14 residues. Germline CDR1 reads MNHNS; CDR2 reads SASEGT. In the case of this clone: Its antigen is unknown.

The primer mix had 52 TRBV and 13 TRBJ primers. TCRdb's copy holds only in-frame clones and misses some; the assay was immunoSEQ multiplex PCR. The data contain over 25,000 clones, 85% to 95% of them singletons. Every patient with CD3G deficiency had evidence of autoimmunity. Patients aged 2 to 39 years had fewer naive T cells. Sorting split CD4+ cells into CD25-high CD127-low Tregs and CD25-low CD127-high conventional T cells. Overall study findings and caveats: In CD3G-deficient patients, conventional CD4+ T cells were enriched for hydrophobic CDR3 residues at positions 6 and 7. In patients, unique TRB V-J pairs were restricted and V/J usage skewed, especially in Tregs.

This TCR was recovered from a person under 35 with CD3G deficiency. This chain uses TRBV6-1 with TRBJ2-5; 7 bases are a match to TRBD2. Sequencing input: conventional CD4+ T cells sorted from blood. The chain's CDR3 is CASSESVAGETQYF. CDR3 nucleotides: TGTGCCAGCAGTGAAAGTGTAGCGGGAGAGACCCAGTACTTC.